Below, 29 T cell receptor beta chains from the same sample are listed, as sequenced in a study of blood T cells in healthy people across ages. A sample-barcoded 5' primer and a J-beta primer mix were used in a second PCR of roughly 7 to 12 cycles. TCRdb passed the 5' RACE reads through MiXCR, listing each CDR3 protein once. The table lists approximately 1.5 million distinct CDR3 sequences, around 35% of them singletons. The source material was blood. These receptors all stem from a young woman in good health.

CDR3 nucleotides: TGTGCCAGCAGCGCCAATAGCGGGGGGGGCCACAATGAGCAGTTCTTC. Its translation: CASSANSGGGHNEQFF. The chain has TRBV9 and TRBJ2-1; 11 nucleotides line up with TRBD2. This CDR3 is 16 amino acids long. The trim removed 3 bases at V and 5 bases at J, leaving 7 bases unmatched. Germline values: CDR1 SGDLS, CDR2 YYNGEE.

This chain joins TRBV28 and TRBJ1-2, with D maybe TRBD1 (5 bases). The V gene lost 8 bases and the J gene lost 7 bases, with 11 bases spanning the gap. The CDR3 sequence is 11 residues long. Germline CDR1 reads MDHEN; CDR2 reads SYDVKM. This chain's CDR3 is CASEGEAGYTF. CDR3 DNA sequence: TGTGCCAGCGAAGGGGAGGCTGGCTACACCTTC.

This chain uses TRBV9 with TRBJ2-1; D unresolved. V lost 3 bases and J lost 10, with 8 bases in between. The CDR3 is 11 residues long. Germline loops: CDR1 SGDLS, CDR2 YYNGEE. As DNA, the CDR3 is TGTGCCAGCAGCGCAGAATACGAGCAGTTCTTC. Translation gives CASSAEYEQFF.

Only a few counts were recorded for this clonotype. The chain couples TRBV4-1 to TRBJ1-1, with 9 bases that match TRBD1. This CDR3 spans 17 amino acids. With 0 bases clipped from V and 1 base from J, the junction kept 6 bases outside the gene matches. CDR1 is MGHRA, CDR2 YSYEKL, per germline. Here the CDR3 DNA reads TGCGCCAGCAGCCAAGACGGGACAGGGAGGACGAACACTGAAGCTTTCTTT. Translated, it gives CASSQDGTGRTNTEAFF.

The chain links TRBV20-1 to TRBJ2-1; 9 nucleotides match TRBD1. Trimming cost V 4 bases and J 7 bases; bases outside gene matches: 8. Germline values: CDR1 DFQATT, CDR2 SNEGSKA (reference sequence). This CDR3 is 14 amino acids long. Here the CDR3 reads CSATGRDRANEQFF. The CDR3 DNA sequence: TGCAGTGCTACGGGTCGGGACAGGGCAAATGAGCAGTTCTTC.

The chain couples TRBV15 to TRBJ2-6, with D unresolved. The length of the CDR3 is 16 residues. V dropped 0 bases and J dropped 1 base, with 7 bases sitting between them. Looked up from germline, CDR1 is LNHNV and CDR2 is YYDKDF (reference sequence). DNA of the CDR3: TGTGCCACCAGCAGAGATCAACGTTCTGGGGCCAACGTCCTGACTTTC. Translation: CATSRDQRSGANVLTF.

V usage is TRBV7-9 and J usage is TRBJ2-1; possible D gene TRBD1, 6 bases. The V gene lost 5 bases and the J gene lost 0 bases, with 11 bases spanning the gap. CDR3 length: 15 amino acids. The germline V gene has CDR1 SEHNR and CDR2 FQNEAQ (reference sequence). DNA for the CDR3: TGTGCCAGCAGCGAGACAGGAGTCTCCTACAATGAGCAGTTCTTC. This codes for CASSETGVSYNEQFF.

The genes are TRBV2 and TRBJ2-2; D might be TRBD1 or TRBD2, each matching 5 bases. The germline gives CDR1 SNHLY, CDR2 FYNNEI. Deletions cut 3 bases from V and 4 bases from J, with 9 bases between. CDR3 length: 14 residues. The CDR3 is CASSDEGSTGELFF. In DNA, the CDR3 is TGTGCCAGCAGTGACGAGGGGAGCACCGGGGAGCTGTTTTTT. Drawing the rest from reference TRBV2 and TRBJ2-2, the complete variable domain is EPEVTQTPSHQVTQMGQEVILRCVPISNHLYFYWYRQILGQKVEFLVSFYNNEISEKSEIFDDQFSVERPDGSNFTLKIRSTKLEDSAMYFCASSDEGSTGELFFGEGSRLTVL.

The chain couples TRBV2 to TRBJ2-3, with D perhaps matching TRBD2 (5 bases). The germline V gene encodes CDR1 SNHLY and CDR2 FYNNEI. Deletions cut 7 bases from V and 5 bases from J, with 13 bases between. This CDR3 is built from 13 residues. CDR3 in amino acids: CASTTLGRDTQYF. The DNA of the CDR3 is TGTGCCAGCACCACGCTGGGGAGAGATACGCAGTATTTT.

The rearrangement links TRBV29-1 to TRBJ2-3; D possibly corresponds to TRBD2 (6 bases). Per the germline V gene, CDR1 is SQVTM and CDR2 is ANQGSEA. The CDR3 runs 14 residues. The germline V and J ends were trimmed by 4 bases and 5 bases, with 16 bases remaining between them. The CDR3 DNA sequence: TGCAGCGTTGGGGGCCTCCTAGCGCTAGATACGCAGTATTTT. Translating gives CSVGGLLALDTQYF.

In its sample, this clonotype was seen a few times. CDR3 in DNA: TGTGCCAGCAGCTTAGCGCGGGTAGCGGGAGTAGGAGAGACCCAGTACTTC. Translated, it gives CASSLARVAGVGETQYF. V gene TRBV7-2 combines with J gene TRBJ2-5; 9 nucleotides line up with TRBD2. Trimming cost V 0 bases and J 4 bases; bases outside gene matches: 9. CDR1 and CDR2 from the germline V gene are SGHTA and FQGNSA. The CDR3 totals 17 residues.

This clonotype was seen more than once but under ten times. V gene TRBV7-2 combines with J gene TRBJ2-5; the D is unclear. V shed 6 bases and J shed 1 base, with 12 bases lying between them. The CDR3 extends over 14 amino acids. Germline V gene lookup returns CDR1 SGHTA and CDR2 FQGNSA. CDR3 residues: CASSGFGIQETQYF. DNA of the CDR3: TGTGCCAGCAGTGGATTTGGGATCCAAGAGACCCAGTACTTC.

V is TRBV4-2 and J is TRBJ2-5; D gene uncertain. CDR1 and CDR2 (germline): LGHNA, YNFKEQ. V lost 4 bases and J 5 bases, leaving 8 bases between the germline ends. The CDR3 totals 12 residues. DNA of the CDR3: TGTGCCAGCAGCCCCCCGAGTGAGACCCAGTACTTC. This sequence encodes CASSPPSETQYF.

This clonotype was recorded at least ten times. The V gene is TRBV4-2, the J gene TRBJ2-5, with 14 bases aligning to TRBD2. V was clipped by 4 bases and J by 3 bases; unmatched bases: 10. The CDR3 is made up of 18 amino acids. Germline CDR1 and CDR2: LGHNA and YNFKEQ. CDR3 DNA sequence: TGTGCCAGCAGCCCTCTAACGACTAGCGGGGGGGGAGAAGAGACCCAGTACTTC. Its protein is CASSPLTTSGGGEETQYF.

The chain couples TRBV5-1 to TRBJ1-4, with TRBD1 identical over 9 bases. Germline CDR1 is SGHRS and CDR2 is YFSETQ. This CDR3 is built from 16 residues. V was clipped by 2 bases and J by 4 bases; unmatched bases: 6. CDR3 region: CASSLNTGGVNEKLFF. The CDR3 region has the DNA TGCGCCAGCAGCTTAAACACAGGGGGCGTTAATGAAAAACTGTTTTTT.

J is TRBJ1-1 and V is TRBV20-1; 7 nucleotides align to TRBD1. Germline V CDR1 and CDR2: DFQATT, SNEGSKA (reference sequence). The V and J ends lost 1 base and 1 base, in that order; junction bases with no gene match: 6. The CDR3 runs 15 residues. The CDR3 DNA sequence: TGCAGTGCTAGAGTCCAAGACAGGGAGAACACTGAAGCTTTCTTT. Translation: CSARVQDRENTEAFF.

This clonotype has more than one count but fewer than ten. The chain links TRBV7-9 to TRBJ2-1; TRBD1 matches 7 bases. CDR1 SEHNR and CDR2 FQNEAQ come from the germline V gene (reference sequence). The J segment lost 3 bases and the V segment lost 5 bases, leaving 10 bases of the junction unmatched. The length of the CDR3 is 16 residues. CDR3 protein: CASSPGTALYYNEQFF. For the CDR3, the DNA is TGTGCCAGCAGCCCCGGGACAGCCCTTTACTACAATGAGCAGTTCTTC.

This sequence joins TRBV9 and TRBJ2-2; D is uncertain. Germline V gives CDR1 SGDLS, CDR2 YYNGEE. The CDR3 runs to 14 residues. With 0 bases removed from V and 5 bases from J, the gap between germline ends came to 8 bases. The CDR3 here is CASSVEAKTGELFF. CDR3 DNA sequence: TGTGCCAGCAGCGTAGAGGCAAAGACCGGGGAGCTGTTTTTT.

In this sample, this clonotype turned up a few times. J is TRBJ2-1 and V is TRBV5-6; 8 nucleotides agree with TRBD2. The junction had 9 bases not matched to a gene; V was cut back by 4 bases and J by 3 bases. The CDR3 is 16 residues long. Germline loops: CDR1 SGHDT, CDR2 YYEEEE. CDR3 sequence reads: CASSEFGGALYNEQFF. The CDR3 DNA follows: TGTGCCAGCAGCGAGTTCGGGGGGGCGCTCTACAATGAGCAGTTCTTC.

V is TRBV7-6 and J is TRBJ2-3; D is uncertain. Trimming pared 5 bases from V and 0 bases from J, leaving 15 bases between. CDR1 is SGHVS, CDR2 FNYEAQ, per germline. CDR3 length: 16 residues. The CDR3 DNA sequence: TGTGCCAGCAGCACCCCCAGTGTCGCTAGCACAGATACGCAGTATTTT. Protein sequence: CASSTPSVASTDTQYF.

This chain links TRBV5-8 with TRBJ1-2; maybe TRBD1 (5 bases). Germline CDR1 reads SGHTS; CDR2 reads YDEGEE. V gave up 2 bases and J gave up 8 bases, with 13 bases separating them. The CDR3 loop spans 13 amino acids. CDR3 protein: CASSFAWGNGYTF. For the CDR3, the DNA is TGTGCCAGCAGCTTTGCCTGGGGGAACGGCTACACCTTC. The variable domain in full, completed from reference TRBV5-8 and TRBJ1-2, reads EAGVTQSPTHLIKTRGQQATLRCSPISGHTSVYWYQQALGLGLQFLLWYDEGEERNRGNFPPRFSGRQFPNYSSELNVNALELEDSALYLCASSFAWGNGYTFGSGTRLTVV.

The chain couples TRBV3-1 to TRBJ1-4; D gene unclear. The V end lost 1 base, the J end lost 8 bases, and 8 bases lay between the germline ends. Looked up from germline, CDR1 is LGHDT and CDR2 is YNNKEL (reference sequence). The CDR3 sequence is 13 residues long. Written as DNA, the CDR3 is TGTGCCAGCAGCCAAGGGGTACGCGAAAAACTGTTTTTT. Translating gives CASSQGVREKLFF.

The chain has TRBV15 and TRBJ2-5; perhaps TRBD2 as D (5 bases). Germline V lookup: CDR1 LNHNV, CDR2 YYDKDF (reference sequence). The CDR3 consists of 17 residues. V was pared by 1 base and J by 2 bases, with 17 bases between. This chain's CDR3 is CATSRVRNRADQETQYF. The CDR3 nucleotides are TGTGCCACCAGCAGAGTACGCAATAGAGCGGATCAAGAGACCCAGTACTTC.

The CDR3 DNA is TGTGCCATCAGTGGGAAATCCAGCGGAACCTACGAGCAGTACTTC. Protein product: CAISGKSSGTYEQYF. The chain combines TRBV10-3 with TRBJ2-7, with D tentatively TRBD2 (5 bases). Per germline, CDR1 ENHRY and CDR2 SYGVKD. Trimming left V 4 bases short and J 2 bases short, with 15 bases between. CDR3 length: 15 residues.

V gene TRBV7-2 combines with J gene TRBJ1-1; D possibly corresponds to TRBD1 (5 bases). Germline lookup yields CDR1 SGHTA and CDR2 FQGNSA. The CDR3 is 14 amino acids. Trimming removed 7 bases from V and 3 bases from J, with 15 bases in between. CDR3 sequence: CASKGPSAYTEAFF. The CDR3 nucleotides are TGTGCCAGCAAGGGGCCATCCGCTTACACTGAAGCTTTCTTT.

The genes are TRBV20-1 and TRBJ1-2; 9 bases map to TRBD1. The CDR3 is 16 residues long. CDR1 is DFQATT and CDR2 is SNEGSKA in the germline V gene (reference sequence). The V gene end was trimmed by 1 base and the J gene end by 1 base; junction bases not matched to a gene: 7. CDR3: CSARADRGIGNYGYTF. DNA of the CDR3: TGCAGTGCTAGAGCCGACAGGGGGATCGGTAACTATGGCTACACCTTC.

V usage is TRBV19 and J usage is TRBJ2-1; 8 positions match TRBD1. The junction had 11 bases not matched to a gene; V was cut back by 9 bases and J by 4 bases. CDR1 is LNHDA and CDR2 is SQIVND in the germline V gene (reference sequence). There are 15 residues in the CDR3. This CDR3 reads CASSSDRGPYNEQFF. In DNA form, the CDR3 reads TGTGCCAGCAGCTCAGACAGGGGACCTTACAATGAGCAGTTCTTC. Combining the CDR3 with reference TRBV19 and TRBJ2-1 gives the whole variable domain DGGITQSPKYLFRKEGQNVTLSCEQNLNHDAMYWYRQDPGQGLRLIYYSQIVNDFQKGDIAEGYSVSREKKESFPLTVTSAQKNPTAFYLCASSSDRGPYNEQFFGPGTRLTVL.

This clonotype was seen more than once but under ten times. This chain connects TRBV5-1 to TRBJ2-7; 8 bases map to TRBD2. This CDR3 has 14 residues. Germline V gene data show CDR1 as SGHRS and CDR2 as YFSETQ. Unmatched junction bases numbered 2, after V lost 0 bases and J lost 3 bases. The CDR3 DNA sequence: TGCGCCAGCAGCTTGGCGCTAGCGGGCTACGAGCAGTACTTC. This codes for CASSLALAGYEQYF.

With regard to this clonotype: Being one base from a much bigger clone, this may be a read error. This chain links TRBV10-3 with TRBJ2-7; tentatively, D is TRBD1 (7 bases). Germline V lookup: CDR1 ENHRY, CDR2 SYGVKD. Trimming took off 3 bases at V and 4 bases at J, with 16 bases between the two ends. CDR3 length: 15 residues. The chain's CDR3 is CAISDAGQLPYEQYF. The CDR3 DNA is TGTGCCATCAGTGACGCGGGACAGTTGCCTTACGAGCAGTACTTC.